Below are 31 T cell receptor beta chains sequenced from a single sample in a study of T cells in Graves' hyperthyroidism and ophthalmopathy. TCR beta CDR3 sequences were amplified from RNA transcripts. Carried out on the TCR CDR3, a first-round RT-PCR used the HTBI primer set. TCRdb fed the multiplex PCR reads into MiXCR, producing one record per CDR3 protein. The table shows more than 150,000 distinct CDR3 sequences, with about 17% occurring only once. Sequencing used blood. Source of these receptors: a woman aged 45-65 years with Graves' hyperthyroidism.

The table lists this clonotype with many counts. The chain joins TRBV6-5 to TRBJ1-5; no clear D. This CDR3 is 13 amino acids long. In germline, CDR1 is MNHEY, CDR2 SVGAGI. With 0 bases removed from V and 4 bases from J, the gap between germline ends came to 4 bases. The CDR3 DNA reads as TGTGCCAGCAGTTACTCGAAAAATCAGCCCCAGCATTTT. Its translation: CASSYSKNQPQHF.

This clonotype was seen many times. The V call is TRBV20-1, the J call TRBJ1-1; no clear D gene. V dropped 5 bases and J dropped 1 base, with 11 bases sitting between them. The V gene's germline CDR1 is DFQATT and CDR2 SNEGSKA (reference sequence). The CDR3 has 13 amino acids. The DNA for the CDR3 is TGCAGTGCTCCAAAAATCGGGAACACTGAAGCTTTCTTT. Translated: CSAPKIGNTEAFF.

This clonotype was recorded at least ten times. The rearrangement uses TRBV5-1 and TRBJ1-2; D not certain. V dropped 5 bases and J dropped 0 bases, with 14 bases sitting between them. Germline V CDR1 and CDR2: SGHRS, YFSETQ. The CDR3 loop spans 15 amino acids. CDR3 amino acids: CASSHSTASNYGYTF. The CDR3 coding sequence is TGCGCCAGCAGTCACTCCACAGCCTCTAACTATGGCTACACCTTC.

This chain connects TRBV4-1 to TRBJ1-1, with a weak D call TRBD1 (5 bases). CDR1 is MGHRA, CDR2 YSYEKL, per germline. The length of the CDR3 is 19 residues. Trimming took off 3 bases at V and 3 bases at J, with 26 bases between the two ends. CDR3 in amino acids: CASSHKKGVQVRRDTEAFF. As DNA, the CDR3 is TGCGCCAGCAGCCATAAAAAGGGAGTACAGGTTCGGAGGGACACTGAAGCTTTCTTT.

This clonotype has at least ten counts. The CDR3 coding sequence is TGTGCCAGCAGCCGCCTGCTAGGGGCTGAAGCTTTCTTT. This gives the protein CASSRLLGAEAFF. The rearrangement joins TRBV6-2 or TRBV6-3 to TRBJ1-1, with D maybe TRBD1 (5 bases). This CDR3 region has 13 residues. CDR1 and CDR2 (germline): MNHEY, SVGEGT. V shed 6 bases and J shed 6 bases, with 14 bases lying between them.

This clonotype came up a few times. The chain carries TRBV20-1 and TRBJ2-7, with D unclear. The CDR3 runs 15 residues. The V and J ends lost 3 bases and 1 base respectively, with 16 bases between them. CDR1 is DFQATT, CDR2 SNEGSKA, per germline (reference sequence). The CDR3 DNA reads TGCAGTGCTAGTGCTGAGCGAGAGGATTCCTACGAGCAGTACTTC. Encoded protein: CSASAEREDSYEQYF.

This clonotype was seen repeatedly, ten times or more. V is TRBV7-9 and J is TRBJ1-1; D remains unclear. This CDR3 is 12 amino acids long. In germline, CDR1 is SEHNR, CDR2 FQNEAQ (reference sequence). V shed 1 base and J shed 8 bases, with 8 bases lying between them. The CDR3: CASSLEVGEAFF. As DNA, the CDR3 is TGTGCCAGCAGCTTAGAAGTCGGCGAAGCTTTCTTT.

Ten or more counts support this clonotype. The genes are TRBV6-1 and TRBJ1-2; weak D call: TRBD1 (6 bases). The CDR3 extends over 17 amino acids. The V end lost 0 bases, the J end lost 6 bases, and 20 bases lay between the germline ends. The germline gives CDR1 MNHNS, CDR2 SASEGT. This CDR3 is CASSEALLTGTRDGYTF. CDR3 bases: TGTGCCAGCAGTGAAGCACTATTAACAGGGACAAGAGATGGCTACACCTTC.

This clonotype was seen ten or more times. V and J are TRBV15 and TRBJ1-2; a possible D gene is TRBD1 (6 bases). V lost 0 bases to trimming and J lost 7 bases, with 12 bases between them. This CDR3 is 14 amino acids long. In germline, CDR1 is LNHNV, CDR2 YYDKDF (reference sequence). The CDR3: CATSRDWGAGGYTF. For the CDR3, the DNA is TGTGCCACCAGCAGAGATTGGGGGGCGGGTGGCTACACCTTC.

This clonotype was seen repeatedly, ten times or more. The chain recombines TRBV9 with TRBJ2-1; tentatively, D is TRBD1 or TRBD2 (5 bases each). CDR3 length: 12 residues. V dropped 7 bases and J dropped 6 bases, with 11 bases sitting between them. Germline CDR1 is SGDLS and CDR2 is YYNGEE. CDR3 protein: CASSGTFNEQFF. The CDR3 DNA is TGTGCCAGCTCCGGGACCTTCAATGAGCAGTTCTTC. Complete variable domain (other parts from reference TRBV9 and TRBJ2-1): DSGVTQTPKHLITATGQRVTLRCSPRSGDLSVYWYQQSLDQGLQFLIQYYNGEERAKGNILERFSAQQFPDLHSELNLSSLELGDSALYFCASSGTFNEQFFGPGTRLTVL.

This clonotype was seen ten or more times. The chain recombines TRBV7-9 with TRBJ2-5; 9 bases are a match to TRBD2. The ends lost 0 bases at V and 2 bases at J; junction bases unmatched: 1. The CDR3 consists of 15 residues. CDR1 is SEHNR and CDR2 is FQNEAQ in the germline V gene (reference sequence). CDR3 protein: CASSLALAGQETQYF. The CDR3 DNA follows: TGTGCCAGCAGCTTAGCCCTAGCGGGGCAAGAGACCCAGTACTTC.

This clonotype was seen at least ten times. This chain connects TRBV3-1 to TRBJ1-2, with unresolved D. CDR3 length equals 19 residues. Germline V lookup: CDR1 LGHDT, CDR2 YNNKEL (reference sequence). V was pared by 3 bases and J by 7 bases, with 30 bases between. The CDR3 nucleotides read TGTGCCAGCAGCCATCCAAGGAGGGATCCCACTCGGAACTATATTGGCTACACCTTC. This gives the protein CASSHPRRDPTRNYIGYTF.

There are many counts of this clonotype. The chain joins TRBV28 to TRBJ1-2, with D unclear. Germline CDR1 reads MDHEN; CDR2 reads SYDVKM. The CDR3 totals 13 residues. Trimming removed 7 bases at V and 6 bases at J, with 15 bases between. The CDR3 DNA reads TGTGCCAGCACTCCTCATGGGGTAGATGGCTACACCTTC. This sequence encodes CASTPHGVDGYTF.

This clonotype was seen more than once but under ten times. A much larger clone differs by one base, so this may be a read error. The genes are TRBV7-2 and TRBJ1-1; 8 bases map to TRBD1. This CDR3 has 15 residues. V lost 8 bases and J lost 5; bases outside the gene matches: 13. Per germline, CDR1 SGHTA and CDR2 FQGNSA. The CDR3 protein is CASGSQGALGTEAFF. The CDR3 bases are TGTGCCAGCGGCTCGCAGGGGGCCCTGGGTACTGAAGCTTTCTTT. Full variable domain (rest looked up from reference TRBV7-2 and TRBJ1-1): GAGVSQSPSNKVTEKGKDVELRCDPISGHTALYWYRQSLGQGLEFLIYFQGNSAPDKSGLPSDRFSAERTGGSVSTLTIQRTQQEDSAVYLCASGSQGALGTEAFFGQGTRLTVV.

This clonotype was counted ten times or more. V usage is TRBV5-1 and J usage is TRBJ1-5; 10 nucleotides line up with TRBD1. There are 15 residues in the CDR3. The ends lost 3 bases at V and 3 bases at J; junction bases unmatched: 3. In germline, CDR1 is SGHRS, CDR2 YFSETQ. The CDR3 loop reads CASSSTGGLNQPQHF. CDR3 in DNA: TGCGCCAGCAGCTCGACAGGGGGCCTCAATCAGCCCCAGCATTTT.

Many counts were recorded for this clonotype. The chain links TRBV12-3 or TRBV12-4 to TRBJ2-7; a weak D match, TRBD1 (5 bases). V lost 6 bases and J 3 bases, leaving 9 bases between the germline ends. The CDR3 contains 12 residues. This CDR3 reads CASSHQGYEQYF. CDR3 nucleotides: TGTGCCAGCAGCCACCAGGGCTACGAGCAGTACTTC.

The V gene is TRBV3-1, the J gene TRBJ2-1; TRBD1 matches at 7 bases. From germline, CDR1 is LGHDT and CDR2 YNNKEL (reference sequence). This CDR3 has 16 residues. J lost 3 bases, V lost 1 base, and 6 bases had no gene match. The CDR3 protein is CASSQGRQGYYNEQFF. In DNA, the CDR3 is TGTGCCAGCAGCCAAGGAAGACAGGGCTACTACAATGAGCAGTTCTTC.

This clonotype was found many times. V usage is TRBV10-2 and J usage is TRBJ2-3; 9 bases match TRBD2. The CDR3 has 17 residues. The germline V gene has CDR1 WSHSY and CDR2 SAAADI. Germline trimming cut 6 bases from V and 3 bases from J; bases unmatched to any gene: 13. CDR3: CASSPTGSGGLTDTQYF. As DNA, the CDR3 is TGCGCCAGCAGCCCCACCGGCAGCGGGGGGCTAACAGATACGCAGTATTTT.

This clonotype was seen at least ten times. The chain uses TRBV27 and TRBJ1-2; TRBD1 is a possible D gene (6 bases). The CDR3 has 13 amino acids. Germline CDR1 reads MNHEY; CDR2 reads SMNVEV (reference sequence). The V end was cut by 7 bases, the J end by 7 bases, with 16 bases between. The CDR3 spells CASKGYRESGYTF. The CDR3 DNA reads TGTGCCAGCAAAGGTTACAGGGAATCTGGCTACACCTTC.

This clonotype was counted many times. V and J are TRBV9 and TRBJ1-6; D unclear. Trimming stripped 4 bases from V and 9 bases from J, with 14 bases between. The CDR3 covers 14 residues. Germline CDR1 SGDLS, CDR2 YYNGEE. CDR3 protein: CASSPNGRASPLHF. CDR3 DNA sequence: TGTGCCAGCAGCCCCAACGGTCGTGCTTCACCCCTCCACTTT.

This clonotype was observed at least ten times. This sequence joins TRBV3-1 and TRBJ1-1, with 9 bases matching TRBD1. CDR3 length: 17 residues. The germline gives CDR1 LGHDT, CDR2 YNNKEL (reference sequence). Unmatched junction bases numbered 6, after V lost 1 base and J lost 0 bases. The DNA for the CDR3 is TGTGCCAGCAGCCAAGCCCCACAGGGGGCCATGAACACTGAAGCTTTCTTT. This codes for CASSQAPQGAMNTEAFF.

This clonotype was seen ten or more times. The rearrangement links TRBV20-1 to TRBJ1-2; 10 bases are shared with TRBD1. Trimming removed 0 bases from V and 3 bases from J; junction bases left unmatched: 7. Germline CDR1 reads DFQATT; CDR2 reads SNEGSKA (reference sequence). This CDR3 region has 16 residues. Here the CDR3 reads CSARERDRGLYYGYTF. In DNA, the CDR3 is TGCAGTGCTAGAGAGCGGGACAGGGGACTTTACTATGGCTACACCTTC.

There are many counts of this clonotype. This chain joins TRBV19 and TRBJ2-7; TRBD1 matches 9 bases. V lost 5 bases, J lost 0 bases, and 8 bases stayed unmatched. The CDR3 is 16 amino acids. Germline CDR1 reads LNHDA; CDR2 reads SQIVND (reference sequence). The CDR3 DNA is TGTGCCAGTAGTGGGACAGGGATTACCGTCTCCTACGAGCAGTACTTC. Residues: CASSGTGITVSYEQYF.

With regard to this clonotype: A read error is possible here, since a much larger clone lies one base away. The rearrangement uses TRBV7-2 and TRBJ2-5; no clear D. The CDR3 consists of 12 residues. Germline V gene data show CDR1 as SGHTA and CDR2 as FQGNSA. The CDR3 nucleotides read TGTGCCAGCAGCTTAACGGTAGAGGCCCAGTACTTC. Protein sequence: CASSLTVEAQYF. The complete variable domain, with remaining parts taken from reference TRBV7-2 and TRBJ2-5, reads GAGVSQSPSNKVTEKGKDVELRCDPISGHTALYWYRQSLGQGLEFLIYFQGNSAPDKSGLPSDRFSAERTGGSVSTLTIQRTQQEDSAVYLCASSLTVEAQYFGPGTRLLVL.

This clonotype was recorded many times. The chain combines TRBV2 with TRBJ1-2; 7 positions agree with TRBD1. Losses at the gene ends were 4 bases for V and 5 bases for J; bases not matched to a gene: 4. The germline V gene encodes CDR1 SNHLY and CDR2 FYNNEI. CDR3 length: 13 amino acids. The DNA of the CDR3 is TGTGCCAGCAGTGGGGTACAGGGGTATGGCTACACCTTC. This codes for CASSGVQGYGYTF. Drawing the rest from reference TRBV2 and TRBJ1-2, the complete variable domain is EPEVTQTPSHQVTQMGQEVILRCVPISNHLYFYWYRQILGQKVEFLVSFYNNEISEKSEIFDDQFSVERPDGSNFTLKIRSTKLEDSAMYFCASSGVQGYGYTFGSGTRLTVV.

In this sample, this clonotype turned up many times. The CDR3 spells CASSLPGASNQPQHF. The CDR3 DNA follows: TGTGCCAGCAGTCTGCCCGGGGCTAGCAATCAGCCCCAGCATTTT. The chain couples TRBV6-1 to TRBJ1-5, with D maybe TRBD1 (5 bases). Germline-derived CDR1 and CDR2 are MNHNS and SASEGT. The CDR3 covers 15 residues. Trimming took 5 bases from V and 0 from J, leaving 11 bases between them.

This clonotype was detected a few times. The CDR3 bases are TGTGCCAGCAGCTTCGGACTAGCCCAATCCTCCAAAGAGACCCAGTACTTC. It yields the protein CASSFGLAQSSKETQYF. This chain connects TRBV7-9 to TRBJ2-5; 8 positions agree with TRBD2. V dropped 3 bases and J dropped 3; count of bases not matched to a gene: 12. Germline values: CDR1 SEHNR, CDR2 FQNEAQ (reference sequence). This CDR3 spans 17 amino acids.

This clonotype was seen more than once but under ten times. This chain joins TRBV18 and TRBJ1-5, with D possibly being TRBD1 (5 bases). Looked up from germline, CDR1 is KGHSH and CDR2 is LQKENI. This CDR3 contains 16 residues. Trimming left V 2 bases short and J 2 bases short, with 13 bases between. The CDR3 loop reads CASSPGAGPRNQPQHF. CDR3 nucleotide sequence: TGTGCCAGCTCACCAGGGGCAGGGCCACGCAATCAGCCCCAGCATTTT.

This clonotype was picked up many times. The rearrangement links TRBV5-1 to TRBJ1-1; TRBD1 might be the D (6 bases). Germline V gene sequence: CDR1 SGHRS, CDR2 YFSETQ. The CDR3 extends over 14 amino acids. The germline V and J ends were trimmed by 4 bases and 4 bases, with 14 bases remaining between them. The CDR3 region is CASSDRAGATEAFF. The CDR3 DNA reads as TGCGCCAGCAGCGACCGAGCGGGGGCCACTGAAGCTTTCTTT.

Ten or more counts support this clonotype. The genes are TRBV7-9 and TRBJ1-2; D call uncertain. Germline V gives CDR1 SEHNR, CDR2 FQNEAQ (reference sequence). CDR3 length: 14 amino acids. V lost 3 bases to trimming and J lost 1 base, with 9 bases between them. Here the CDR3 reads CASSFQTVNYGYTF. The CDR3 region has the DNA TGTGCCAGCAGCTTTCAAACAGTTAACTATGGCTACACCTTC.

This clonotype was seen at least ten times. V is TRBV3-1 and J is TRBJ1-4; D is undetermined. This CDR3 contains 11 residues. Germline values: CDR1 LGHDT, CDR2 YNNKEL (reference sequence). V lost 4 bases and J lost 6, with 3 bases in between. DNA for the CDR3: TGTGCCAGCAGCCGGGATGAAAAACTGTTTTTT. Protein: CASSRDEKLFF. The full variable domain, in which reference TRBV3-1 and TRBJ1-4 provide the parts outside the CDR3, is DTAVSQTPKYLVTQMGNDKSIKCEQNLGHDTMYWYKQDSKKFLKIMFSYNNKELIINETVPNRFSPKSPDKAHLNLHINSLELGDSAVYFCASSRDEKLFFGSGTQLSVL.